This TCR beta chain was obtained from a study of T cell responses to AZD1222 COVID-19 vaccine. Study-wide background: Whether given at about 4 or about 12 weeks, second doses were pooled.

To note about this clone: Its cognate antigen is unknown.

The study's findings and limits: Seropositive AZD1222 recipients at baseline numbered only five or six. Clonal diversity was possibly underestimated; the donors were predominantly white British and more often female.

Only in-frame clones appear in the TCRdb table, and some are missing; sequencing was by immunoSEQ multiplex PCR. The data contain roughly 160,000 clones, about 90% of them singletons. V shed 5 bases and J shed 7 bases, with 23 bases lying between them. This CDR3 is 16 amino acids long. Germline CDR1 MNHEY, CDR2 SVGEGT. Sample: peripheral blood, taken on day 0 of AZD1222 vaccination. The TCR comes from an adult in good health. This chain uses TRBV6-2 or TRBV6-3 with TRBJ1-2; D not resolved. The chain's CDR3 is CASSNLLPPAPPGYTF. The CDR3, as DNA: TGTGCCAGCAGTAACCTGTTACCACCCGCTCCTCCTGGCTACACCTTC.